The clone carrying this T cell receptor beta chain has just a few counts. Its target is not known. This entry is derived from a study of T cells after yellow fever vaccination. Findings of the study overall: Although most clonotypes did not, a small share appeared in both CD4 and CD8 compartments. At around 96% for CD4 and approximately 88% for CD8, most primary-vaccination clones showed up again after the booster. Weaker, the secondary response peaked sooner, at day 5 versus 15.

The V segment lost 4 bases and the J segment 4 bases; nucleotides outside the gene matches: 6. Germline CDR1 is LGHDT and CDR2 is YNNKEL (reference sequence). The CDR3 consists of 14 residues. 5'RACE template switching produced TCR cDNA carrying a universal primer site and UMIs. TCRdb analysed the 5' RACE reads with MiXCR anew, one entry per CDR3 protein. The sample comprises 300,000 to 400,000 distinct CDR3 sequences, roughly an eighth of which are singletons, and 3.2% rests with the top ten. The origin of this receptor is a man between 18 and 29 years old who received the YFV17D yellow fever vaccine. Sequenced here: CD4+ T cells sorted from PBMCs, sampled 15 days after the yellow fever booster vaccination. This chain connects TRBV3-1 to TRBJ2-5; 7 positions match TRBD1. The CDR3 region has the DNA TGTGCCAGCAGCCGAACGACAGGGAGAGAGACCCAGTACTTC. This encodes CASSRTTGRETQYF.